These 13 T cell receptor beta chains originate from one sample sequenced in a study of molecular identifiers for immune sequencing clone quantification. Via MiXCR, TCRdb re-called the PCR reads, giving one row per CDR3 protein. Of 460,000 or so distinct CDR3 sequences listed, roughly 25% are singletons. Sequenced: naive CD8+ T cells from blood, with Jurkat cell RNA spiked in. Indicated subset: FACS-sorted CD8+CD4-CCR7+CD45RA+ naive T cells. The receptors derive from a human donor in good health. Some libraries in this study had Jurkat cell RNA spiked in.

This clonotype was counted at least ten times. The V gene is TRBV5-1, the J gene TRBJ1-5; possible D gene TRBD1, 5 bases. The CDR3 length is 15 residues. Germline loops: CDR1 SGHRS, CDR2 YFSETQ. The CDR3 loop reads CPLRESGRYNQPQHF. CDR3 nucleotide sequence: TGCCCCCTAAGAGAGTCGGGGCGCTACAATCAGCCCCAGCATTTT.

The chain has TRBV25-1 and TRBJ2-7; D gene ambiguous. Germline lookup yields CDR1 MGHDK and CDR2 SYGVNS. The CDR3 has 12 amino acids. V was trimmed by 3 bases and J by 3 bases, leaving 6 bases between them. CDR3 nucleotides: TGTGCCAGCAGTGATAACGTCTACGAGCAGTACTTC. This gives the protein CASSDNVYEQYF.

The chain couples TRBV24-1 to TRBJ2-3; weak D call: TRBD1 (5 bases). The CDR3 sequence is 15 residues long. Germline V gene lookup returns CDR1 KGHDR and CDR2 SFDVKD. Trimming removed 3 bases at V and 2 bases at J, with 11 bases between. Here the CDR3 reads CATSDRGGVTDTQYF. The CDR3 DNA follows: TGTGCCACCAGTGATAGGGGCGGAGTCACAGATACGCAGTATTTT.

This clonotype was seen only once. A much bigger clone sits one base away, suggesting this may be a read error. The rearrangement links TRBV4-1 to TRBJ1-5; possibly TRBD1 for D (6 bases). The CDR3 loop spans 16 amino acids. Germline assignment: CDR1 MGHRA and CDR2 YSYEKL. The CDR3 nucleotides are TGCGCCCGCAGCCAGATACCGGGGGCTGGTAATCAGCCCCAGCATTTT. Translated: CARSQIPGAGNQPQHF.

This clonotype was seen repeatedly, ten times or more. The chain carries TRBV20-1 and TRBJ2-7; TRBD2 agrees at 11 bases. The CDR3 length is 15 residues. The germline CDR1 and CDR2 sequences are DFQATT and SNEGSKA (reference sequence). Trimming took 2 bases from V and 4 from J; bases not matched to a gene: 7. CDR3 amino acids: CSARPLAGVVYEQYF. The DNA for the CDR3 is TGCAGTGCTAGACCACTAGCGGGAGTAGTTTACGAGCAGTACTTC.

This clonotype appeared once. J is TRBJ1-1 and V is TRBV20-1, with no clear D. V lost 1 base, J lost 3 bases, and 12 bases lay in between. From germline, CDR1 is DFQATT and CDR2 SNEGSKA (reference sequence). The CDR3 runs to 14 residues. CDR3 residues: CSARGVGEDTEAFF. The DNA of the CDR3 is TGCAGTGCTAGAGGTGTTGGGGAGGACACTGAAGCTTTCTTT.

This clonotype was seen many times. J is TRBJ2-7 and V is TRBV20-1, with TRBD2 matching over 8 bases. V lost 3 bases to trimming and J lost 3 bases; unmatched junction nucleotides: 7. From germline, CDR1 is DFQATT and CDR2 SNEGSKA (reference sequence). The CDR3 covers 14 residues. CDR3 region: CSASGQRELYEQYF. CDR3 nucleotides: TGCAGTGCTAGCGGGCAGCGGGAGCTCTACGAGCAGTACTTC.

On this clonotype itself: A much larger clone is a single base away; this may be a read error. The chain has TRBV6-6 and TRBJ2-5; D call uncertain. The CDR3 loop spans 13 amino acids. Germline loops: CDR1 MNHNY, CDR2 SVGAGI (reference sequence). The CDR3 sequence: CASSSRSQESQYF. For the CDR3, the DNA is TGTGCCAGCAGTTCCAGGAGCCAAGAGTCCCAGTACTTC.

This clonotype was counted between two and nine times. The genes are TRBV6-4 and TRBJ1-5; 7 bases agree with TRBD1. CDR3 length: 18 residues. J was trimmed by 0 bases and V by 0 bases; bases with no gene match: 8. Germline V CDR1 and CDR2: MRHNA, SNTAGT. The CDR3 region is CASSDSGQRQYSNQPQHF. The CDR3 nucleotides are TGTGCCAGCAGTGACTCGGGACAGCGCCAATATAGCAATCAGCCCCAGCATTTT.

About this clonotype itself: Germline and junction disagree at one end, which may indicate a read error. The V gene is TRBV24-1, the J gene TRBJ2-1; D is unclear. The CDR3 covers 15 residues. In germline, CDR1 is KGHDR, CDR2 SFDVKD. The CDR3 bases are TGTGCCACCAGTGATTTGGTACTCTCAAGTGGTGAGCAGTTATTC. Protein: CATSDLVLSSGEQLF.

The table lists this clonotype with many counts. The chain recombines TRBV7-9 with TRBJ2-5; D uncertain. V shed 4 bases and J shed 5 bases, with 20 bases lying between them. The CDR3 length is 16 residues. Germline lookup yields CDR1 SEHNR and CDR2 FQNEAQ (reference sequence). The CDR3 protein is CASSSTVRAILETQYF. The CDR3 coding sequence is TGTGCCAGCAGCTCGACGGTCCGGGCCATCCTGGAGACCCAGTACTTC.

This clonotype was detected a few times. The chain is built from TRBV28 and TRBJ1-6; 8 bases fit TRBD1. From germline, CDR1 is MDHEN and CDR2 SYDVKM. The length of the CDR3 is 15 residues. Germline trimming cut 3 bases from V and 9 bases from J; bases unmatched to any gene: 7. The CDR3 bases are TGTGCCAGCAGTTTTGTTAGACAGGGGTTTTCACCCCTCCACTTT. Amino acid sequence: CASSFVRQGFSPLHF.

This chain links TRBV20-1 with TRBJ2-1; D gene unclear. The CDR3 consists of 15 residues. The germline V gene encodes CDR1 DFQATT and CDR2 SNEGSKA (reference sequence). V gave up 6 bases and J gave up 10 bases, with 25 bases separating them. CDR3 in DNA: TGCAGTGCGGAATCTCGGAACATACTGGGGAAGGAGCAGTTCTTC. It codes for CSAESRNILGKEQFF.